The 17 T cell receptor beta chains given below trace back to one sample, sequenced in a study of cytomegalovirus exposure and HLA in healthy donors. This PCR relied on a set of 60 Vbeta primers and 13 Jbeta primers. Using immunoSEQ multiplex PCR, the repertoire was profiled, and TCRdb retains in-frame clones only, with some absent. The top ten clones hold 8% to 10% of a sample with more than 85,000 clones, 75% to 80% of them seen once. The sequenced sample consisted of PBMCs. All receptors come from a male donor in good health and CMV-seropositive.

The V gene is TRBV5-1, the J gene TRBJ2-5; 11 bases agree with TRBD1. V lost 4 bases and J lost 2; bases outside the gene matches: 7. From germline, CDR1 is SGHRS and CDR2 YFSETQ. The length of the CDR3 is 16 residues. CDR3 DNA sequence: TGCGCCAGCAGCACGGGACAGGGGGAGGGTCAAGAGACCCAGTACTTC. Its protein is CASSTGQGEGQETQYF.

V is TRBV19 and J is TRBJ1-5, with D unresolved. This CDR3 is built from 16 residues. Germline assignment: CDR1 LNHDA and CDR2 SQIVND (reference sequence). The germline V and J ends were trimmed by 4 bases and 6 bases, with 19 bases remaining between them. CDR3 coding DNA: TGTGCCAGTAGTACACCCCTTGGGAGGGATGGTCAGCCCCAGCATTTT. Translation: CASSTPLGRDGQPQHF. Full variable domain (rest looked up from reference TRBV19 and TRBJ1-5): DGGITQSPKYLFRKEGQNVTLSCEQNLNHDAMYWYRQDPGQGLRLIYYSQIVNDFQKGDIAEGYSVSREKKESFPLTVTSAQKNPTAFYLCASSTPLGRDGQPQHFGDGTRLSIL.

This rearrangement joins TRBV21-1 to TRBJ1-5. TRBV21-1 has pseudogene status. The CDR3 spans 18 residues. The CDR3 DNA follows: TGTGCCAGCAGCTCCCGCCGCGGGGGTATACTCTACGATCAGCCCCAGCATTTT. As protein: CASSSRRGGILYDQPQHF.

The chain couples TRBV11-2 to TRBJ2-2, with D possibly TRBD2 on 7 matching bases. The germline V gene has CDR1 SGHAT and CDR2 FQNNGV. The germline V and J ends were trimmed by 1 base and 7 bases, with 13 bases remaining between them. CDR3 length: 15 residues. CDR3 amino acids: CASSLVRGADGELFF. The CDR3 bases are TGTGCCAGCAGCTTAGTACGGGGGGCGGACGGGGAGCTGTTTTTT.

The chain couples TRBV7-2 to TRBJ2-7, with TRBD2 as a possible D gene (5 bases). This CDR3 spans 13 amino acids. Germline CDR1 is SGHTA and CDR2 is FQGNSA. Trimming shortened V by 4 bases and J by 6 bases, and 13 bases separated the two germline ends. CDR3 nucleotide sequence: TGTGCCAGCAGCTCCCGCCGAGGGCTCGAGCAGTACTTC. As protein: CASSSRRGLEQYF.

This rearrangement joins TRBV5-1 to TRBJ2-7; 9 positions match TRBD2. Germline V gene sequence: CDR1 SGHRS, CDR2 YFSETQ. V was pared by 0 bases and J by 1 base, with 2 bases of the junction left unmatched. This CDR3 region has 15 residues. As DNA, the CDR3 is TGCGCCAGCAGCTTGGTCCTAGCGGGATCCTACGAGCAGTACTTC. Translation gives CASSLVLAGSYEQYF.

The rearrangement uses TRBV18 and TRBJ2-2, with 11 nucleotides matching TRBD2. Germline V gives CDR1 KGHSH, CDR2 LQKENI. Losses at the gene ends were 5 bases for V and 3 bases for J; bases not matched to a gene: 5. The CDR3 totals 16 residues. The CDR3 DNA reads TGTGCCAGCTCATTTGGACTAGCGGGCTACACCGGGGAGCTGTTTTTT. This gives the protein CASSFGLAGYTGELFF.

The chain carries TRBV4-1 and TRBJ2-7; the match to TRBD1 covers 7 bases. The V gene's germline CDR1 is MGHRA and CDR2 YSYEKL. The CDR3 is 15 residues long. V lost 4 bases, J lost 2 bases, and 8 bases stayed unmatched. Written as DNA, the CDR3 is TGCGCCAGCAGCCCCTACGAGGGGGCCCCCTACGAGCAGTACTTC. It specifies CASSPYEGAPYEQYF.

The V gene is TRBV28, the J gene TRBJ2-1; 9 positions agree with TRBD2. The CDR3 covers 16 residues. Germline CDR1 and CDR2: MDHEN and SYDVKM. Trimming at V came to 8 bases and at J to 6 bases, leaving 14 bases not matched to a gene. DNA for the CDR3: TGTGCCAGCCCCCCCCTGGGGCTAGCGGGAATCAATGAGCAGTTCTTC. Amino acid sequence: CASPPLGLAGINEQFF.

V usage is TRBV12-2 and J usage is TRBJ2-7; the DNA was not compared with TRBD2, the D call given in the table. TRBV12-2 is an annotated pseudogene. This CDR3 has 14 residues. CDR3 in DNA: TGTGCAAGTCGCTTAGAATCCTACTCCTACGAGCAGTACTTC. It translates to CASRLESYSYEQYF.

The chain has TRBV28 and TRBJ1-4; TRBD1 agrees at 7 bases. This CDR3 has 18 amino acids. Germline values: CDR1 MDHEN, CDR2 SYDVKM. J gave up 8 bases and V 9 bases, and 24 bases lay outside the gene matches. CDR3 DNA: TGTGCCAGTAACCCTCCCGGGACAGCGAAGGAGGTGAGAGAAAAACTGTTTTTT. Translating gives CASNPPGTAKEVREKLFF.

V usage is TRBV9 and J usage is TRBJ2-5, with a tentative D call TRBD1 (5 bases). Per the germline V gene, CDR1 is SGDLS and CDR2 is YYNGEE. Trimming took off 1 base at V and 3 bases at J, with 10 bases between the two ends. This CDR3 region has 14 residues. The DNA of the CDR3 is TGTGCCAGCAGCGTAAGGGCAGGGAAAGAGACCCAGTACTTC. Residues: CASSVRAGKETQYF.

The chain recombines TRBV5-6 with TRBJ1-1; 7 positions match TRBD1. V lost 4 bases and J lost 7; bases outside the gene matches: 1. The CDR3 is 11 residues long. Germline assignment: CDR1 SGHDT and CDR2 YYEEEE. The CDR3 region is CASSRQGEAFF. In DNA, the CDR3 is TGTGCCAGCAGCAGACAGGGTGAAGCTTTCTTT.

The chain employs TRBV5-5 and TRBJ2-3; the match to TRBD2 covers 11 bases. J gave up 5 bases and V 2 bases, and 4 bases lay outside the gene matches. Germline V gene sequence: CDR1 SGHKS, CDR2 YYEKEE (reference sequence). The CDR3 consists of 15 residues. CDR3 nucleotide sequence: TGTGCCAGCAGCTTTAGCGGGAGGGCTGGAGATACGCAGTATTTT. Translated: CASSFSGRAGDTQYF.

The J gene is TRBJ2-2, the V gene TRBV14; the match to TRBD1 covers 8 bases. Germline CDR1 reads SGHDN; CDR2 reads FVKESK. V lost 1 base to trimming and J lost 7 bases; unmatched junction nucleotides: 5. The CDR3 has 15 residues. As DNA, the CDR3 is TGTGCCAGCAGCCAAGGAACAGGGGGGATCGGGGAGCTGTTTTTT. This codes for CASSQGTGGIGELFF.

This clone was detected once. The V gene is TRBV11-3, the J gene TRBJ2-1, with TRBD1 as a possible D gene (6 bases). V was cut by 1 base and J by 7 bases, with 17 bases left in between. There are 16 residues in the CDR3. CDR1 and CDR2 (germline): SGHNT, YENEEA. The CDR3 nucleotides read TGTGCCAGCAGCTTAGGGGGGCCTGGGGTAGGGAATGAGCAGTTCTTC. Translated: CASSLGGPGVGNEQFF.

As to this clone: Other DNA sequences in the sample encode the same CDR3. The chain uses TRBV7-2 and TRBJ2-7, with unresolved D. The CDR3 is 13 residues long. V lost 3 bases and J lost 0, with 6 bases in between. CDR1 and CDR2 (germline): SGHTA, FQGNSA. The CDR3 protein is CASSLKSSYEQYF. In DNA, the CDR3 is TGTGCCAGCAGCTTGAAGAGCTCCTACGAGCAGTACTTC. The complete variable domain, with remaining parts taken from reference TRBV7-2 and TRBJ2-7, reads GAGVSQSPSNKVTEKGKDVELRCDPISGHTALYWYRQSLGQGLEFLIYFQGNSAPDKSGLPSDRFSAERTGGSVSTLTIQRTQQEDSAVYLCASSLKSSYEQYFGPGTRLTVT.